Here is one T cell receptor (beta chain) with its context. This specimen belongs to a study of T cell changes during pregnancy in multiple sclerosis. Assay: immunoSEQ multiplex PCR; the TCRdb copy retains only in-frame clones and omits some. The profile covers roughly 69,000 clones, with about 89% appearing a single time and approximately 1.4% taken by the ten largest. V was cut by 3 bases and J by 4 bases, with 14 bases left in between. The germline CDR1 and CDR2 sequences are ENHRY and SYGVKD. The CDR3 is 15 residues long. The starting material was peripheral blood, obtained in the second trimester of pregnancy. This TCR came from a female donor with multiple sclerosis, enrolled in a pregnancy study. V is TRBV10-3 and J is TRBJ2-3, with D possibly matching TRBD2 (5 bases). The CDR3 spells CAISDPQRGSDTQYF. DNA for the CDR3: TGTGCCATCAGTGATCCTCAGAGAGGGTCAGATACGCAGTATTTT.